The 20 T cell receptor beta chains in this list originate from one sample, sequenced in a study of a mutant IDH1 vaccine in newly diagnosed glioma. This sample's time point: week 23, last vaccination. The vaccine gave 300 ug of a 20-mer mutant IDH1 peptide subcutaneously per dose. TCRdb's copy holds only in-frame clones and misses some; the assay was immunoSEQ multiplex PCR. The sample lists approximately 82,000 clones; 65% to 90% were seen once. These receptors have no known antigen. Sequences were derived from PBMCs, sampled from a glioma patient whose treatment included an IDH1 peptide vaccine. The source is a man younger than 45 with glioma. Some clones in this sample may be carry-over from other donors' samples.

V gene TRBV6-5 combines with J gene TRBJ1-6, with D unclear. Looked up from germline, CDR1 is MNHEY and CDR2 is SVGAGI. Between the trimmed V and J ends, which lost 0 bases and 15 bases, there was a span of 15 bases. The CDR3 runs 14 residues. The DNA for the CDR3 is TGTGCCAGCAGTTACTCGAGGCCGACCAGGCTCCTCCACTTT. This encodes CASSYSRPTRLLHF.

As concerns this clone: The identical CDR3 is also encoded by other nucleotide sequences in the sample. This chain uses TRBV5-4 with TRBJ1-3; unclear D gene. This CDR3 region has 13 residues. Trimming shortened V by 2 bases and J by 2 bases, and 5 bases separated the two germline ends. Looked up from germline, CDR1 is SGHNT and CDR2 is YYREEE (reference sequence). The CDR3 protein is CASSLTAGNTIYF. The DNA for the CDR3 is TGTGCCAGCAGCTTAACGGCTGGAAACACCATATATTTT.

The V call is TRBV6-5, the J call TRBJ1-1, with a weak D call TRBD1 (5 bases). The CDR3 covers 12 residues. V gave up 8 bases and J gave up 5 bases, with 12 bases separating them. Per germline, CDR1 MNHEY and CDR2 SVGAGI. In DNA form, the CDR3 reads TGTGCCAGCTCCCGGGGGAAGACTGAAGCTTTCTTT. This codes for CASSRGKTEAFF.

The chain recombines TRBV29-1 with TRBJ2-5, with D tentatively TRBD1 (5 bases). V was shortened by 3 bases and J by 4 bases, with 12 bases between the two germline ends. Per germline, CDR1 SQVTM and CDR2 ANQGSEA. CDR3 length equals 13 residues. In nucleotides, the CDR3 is TGCAGCGTTGAGGAAGGGGCCGCAGAGACCCAGTACTTC. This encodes CSVEEGAAETQYF.

DNA for the CDR3: TGTGCCACCAGCCCCCGGGCGGGGCTTGGCGGCGAGCAGTACTTC. Its protein product is CATSPRAGLGGEQYF. The chain combines TRBV15 with TRBJ2-7, with D possibly being TRBD2 (6 bases). V was pared by 5 bases and J by 6 bases, with 20 bases between. Germline-derived CDR1 and CDR2 are LNHNV and YYDKDF (reference sequence). This CDR3 has 15 residues.

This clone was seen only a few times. The CDR3 here is CATSRDPDSHEAFF. In DNA, the CDR3 is TGTGCCACCAGCAGAGATCCGGACAGCCACGAAGCTTTCTTT. The rearrangement links TRBV15 to TRBJ1-1, with D possibly being TRBD1 (6 bases). Trimming left V 0 bases short and J 8 bases short, with 13 bases between. From germline, CDR1 is LNHNV and CDR2 YYDKDF (reference sequence). The CDR3 covers 14 residues.

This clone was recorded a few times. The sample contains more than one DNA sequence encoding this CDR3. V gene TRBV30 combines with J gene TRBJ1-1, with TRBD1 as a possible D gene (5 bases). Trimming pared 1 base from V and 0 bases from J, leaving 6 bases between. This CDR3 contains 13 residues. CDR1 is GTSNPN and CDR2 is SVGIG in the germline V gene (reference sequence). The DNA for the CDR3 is TGTGCCTGGAGTGGACAGCTGAACACTGAAGCTTTCTTT. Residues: CAWSGQLNTEAFF.

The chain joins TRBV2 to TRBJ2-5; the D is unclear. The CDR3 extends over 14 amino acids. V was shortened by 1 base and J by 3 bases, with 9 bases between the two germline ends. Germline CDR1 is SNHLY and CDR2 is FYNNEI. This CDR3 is CASSEGTQKETQYF. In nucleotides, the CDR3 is TGTGCCAGCAGTGAAGGGACCCAAAAAGAGACCCAGTACTTC.

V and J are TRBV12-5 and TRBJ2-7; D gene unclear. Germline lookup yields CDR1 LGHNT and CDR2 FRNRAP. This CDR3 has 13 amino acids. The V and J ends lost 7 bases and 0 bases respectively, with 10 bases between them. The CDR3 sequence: CASAAGASYEQYF. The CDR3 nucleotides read TGTGCTAGTGCCGCAGGAGCCTCCTACGAGCAGTACTTC.

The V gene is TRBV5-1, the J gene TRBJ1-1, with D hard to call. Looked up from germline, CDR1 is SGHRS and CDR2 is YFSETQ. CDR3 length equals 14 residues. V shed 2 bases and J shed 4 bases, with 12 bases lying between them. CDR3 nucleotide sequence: TGCGCCAGCAGCTTAGGCCAGGCCCTCACTGAAGCTTTCTTT. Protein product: CASSLGQALTEAFF.

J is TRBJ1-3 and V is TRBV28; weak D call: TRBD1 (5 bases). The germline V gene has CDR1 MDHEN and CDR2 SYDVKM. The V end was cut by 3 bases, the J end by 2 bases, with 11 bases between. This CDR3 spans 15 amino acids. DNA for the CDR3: TGTGCCAGCAGTTTCCTATGGGGCCCTGGAAACACCATATATTTT. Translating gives CASSFLWGPGNTIYF.

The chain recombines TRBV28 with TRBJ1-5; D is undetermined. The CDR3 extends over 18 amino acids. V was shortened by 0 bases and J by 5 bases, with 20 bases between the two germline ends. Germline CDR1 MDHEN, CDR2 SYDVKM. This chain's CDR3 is CASSLWGRVGQNHQPQHF. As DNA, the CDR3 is TGTGCCAGCAGTTTATGGGGTCGGGTTGGGCAGAATCATCAGCCCCAGCATTTT.

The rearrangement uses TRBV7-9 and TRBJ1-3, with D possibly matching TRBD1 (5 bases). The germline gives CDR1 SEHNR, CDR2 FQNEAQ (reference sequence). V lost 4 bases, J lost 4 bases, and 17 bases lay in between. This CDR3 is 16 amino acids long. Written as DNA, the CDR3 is TGTGCCAGCAGCTCCAAATTCAGGGTTTCCGGAAACACCATATATTTT. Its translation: CASSSKFRVSGNTIYF.

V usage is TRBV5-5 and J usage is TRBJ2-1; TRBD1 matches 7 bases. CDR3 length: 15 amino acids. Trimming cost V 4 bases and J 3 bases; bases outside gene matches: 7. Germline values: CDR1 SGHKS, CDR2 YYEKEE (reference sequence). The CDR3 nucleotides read TGTGCCAGCAGCGTAGAGACAGGGTTCTACAATGAGCAGTTCTTC. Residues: CASSVETGFYNEQFF.

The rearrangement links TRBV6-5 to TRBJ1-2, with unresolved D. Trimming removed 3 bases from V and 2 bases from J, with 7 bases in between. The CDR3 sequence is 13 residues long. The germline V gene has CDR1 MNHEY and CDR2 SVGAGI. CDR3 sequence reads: CASSYDQNYGYTF. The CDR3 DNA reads TGTGCCAGCAGTTATGACCAGAACTATGGCTACACCTTC.

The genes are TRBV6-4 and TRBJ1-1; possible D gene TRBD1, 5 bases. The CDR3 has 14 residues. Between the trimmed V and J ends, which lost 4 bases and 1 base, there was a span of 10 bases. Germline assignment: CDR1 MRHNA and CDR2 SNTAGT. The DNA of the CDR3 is TGTGCCAGCAGTGTTCAGGGAGGGAACACTGAAGCTTTCTTT. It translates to CASSVQGGNTEAFF.

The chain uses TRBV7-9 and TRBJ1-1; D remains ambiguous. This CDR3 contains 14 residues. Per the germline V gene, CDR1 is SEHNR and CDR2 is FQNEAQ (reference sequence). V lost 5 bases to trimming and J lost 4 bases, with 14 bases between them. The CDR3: CASSHIEAVTEAFF. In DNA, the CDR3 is TGTGCCAGCAGCCATATCGAGGCGGTCACTGAAGCTTTCTTT.

This chain's CDR3 is CASSWSGEGEAFF. For the CDR3, the DNA is TGTGCCAGCAGTTGGTCCGGGGAGGGAGAAGCTTTCTTT. The rearrangement joins TRBV6-1 to TRBJ1-1; no clear D gene. There are 13 residues in the CDR3. The V and J ends lost 5 bases and 8 bases respectively, with 15 bases between them. Germline assignment: CDR1 MNHNS and CDR2 SASEGT.

The CDR3 nucleotides read TGTGCCAGCAGTGTTTGGCTAGCGGGAGTGACAGATACGCAGTATTTT. This encodes CASSVWLAGVTDTQYF. This chain connects TRBV2 to TRBJ2-3, with 10 bases lining up with TRBD2. The CDR3 is made up of 16 amino acids. Losses at the gene ends were 4 bases for V and 3 bases for J; bases not matched to a gene: 7. CDR1 is SNHLY and CDR2 is FYNNEI in the germline V gene.

The CDR3 sequence is CASSPYSGGDYTEAFF. The DNA of the CDR3 is TGTGCCAGCTCACCATACTCTGGAGGGGACTACACTGAAGCTTTCTTT. V and J are TRBV18 and TRBJ1-1, with D possibly being TRBD1 (5 bases). Trimming shortened V by 2 bases and J by 3 bases, and 16 bases separated the two germline ends. CDR1 and CDR2 from the germline V gene are KGHSH and LQKENI. This CDR3 is built from 16 residues.